This T cell receptor beta chain was documented in a study of blood T cell repertoires in COVID-19. Study details: T cells, B-cell-depleted T cells, or PBMCs provided the cDNA or gDNA that served as material.

Per the study methods: Nucleated cell number was recorded as an estimate derived from reference gene primer amplification. Method: immunoSEQ multiplex PCR; TCRdb's copy keeps in-frame clones and lacks some. That table gives V, J and clone size, and the DNA gave D and trimming. The sample shows 86,000 or so clones, roughly four fifths of them seen only once. Germline CDR1 and CDR2: LGHNA and YNFKEQ. The germline V and J ends were trimmed by 1 base and 8 bases, with 11 bases remaining between them. The CDR3 is 14 amino acids. Sequencing used peripheral blood. The receptor's source is an elderly woman with acute or convalescent COVID-19. The rearrangement joins TRBV4-2 to TRBJ1-4, with D possibly being TRBD1 (6 bases). In nucleotides, the CDR3 is TGTGCCAGCAGCCAAGGTGGGGGCAACGAAAAACTGTTTTTT. Its translation: CASSQGGGNEKLFF.